This paragraph reports one T cell receptor (beta chain). Its cognate antigen is unknown. The record originates from a study of graft-versus-host responses after intestinal transplantation. The assay was immunoSEQ multiplex PCR, and TCRdb's table has in-frame clones only and misses some. The top ten hold roughly 1% of the sample, which has roughly 100,000 clones, 93% seen once. V was cut by 2 bases and J by 2 bases, with 15 bases left in between. Germline-derived CDR1 and CDR2 are MNHNS and SASEGT. This CDR3 has 16 residues. Material: unstimulated CD8+ T cells sorted from spleen or lymph node cells, obtained before intestinal transplant. This chain uses TRBV6-1 with TRBJ1-1; D unresolved. This clonotype was obtained from a human donor who received an intestinal transplant. The CDR3 sequence is CASSEFSFGTNTEAFF. As DNA, the CDR3 is TGTGCCAGCAGTGAATTTTCTTTTGGTACTAACACTGAAGCTTTCTTT.